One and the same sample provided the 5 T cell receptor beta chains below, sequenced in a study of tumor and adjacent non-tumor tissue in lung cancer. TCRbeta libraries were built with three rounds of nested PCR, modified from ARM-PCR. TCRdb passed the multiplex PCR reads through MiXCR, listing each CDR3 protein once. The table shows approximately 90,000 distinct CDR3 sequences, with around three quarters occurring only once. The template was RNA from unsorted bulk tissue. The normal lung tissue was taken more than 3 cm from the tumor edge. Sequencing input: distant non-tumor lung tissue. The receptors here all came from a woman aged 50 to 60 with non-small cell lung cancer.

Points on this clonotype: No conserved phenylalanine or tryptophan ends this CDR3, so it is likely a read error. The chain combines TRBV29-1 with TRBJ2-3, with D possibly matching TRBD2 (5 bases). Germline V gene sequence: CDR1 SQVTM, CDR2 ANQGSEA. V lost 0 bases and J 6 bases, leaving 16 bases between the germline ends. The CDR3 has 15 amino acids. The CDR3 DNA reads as TGCAGCGTTGAAGAAAGGGTCAGGAGGTCGGATACGCAGTATGTT. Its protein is CSVEERVRRSDTQYV.

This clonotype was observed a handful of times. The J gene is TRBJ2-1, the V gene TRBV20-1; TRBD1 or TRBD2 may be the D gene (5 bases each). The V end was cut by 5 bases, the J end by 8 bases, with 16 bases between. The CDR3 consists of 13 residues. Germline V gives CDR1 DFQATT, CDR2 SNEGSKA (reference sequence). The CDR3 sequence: CSAPSSQGDEQFF. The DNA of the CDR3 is TGCAGTGCTCCGTCGTCCCAGGGAGATGAGCAGTTCTTC.

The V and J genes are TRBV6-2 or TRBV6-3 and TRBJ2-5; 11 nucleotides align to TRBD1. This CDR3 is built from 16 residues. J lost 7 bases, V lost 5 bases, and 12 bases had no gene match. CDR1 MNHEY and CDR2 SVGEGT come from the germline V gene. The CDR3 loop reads CASSVNPGQGVRTQYF. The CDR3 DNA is TGTGCCAGCAGTGTGAACCCGGGACAGGGGGTTAGGACCCAGTACTTC.

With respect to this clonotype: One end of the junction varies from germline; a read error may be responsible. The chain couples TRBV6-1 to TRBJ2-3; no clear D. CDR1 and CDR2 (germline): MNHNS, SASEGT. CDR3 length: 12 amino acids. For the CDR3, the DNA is TGTGCCAGCACGGGTAGCAGAGATACACAGTATTTT. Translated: CASTGSRDTQYF.

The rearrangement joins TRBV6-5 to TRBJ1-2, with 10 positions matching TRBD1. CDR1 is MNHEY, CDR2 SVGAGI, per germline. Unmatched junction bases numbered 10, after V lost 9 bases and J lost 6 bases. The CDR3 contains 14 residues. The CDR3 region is CARCKRDRGNGYTF. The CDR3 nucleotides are TGTGCCAGGTGTAAACGGGACAGGGGAAATGGCTACACCTTC.